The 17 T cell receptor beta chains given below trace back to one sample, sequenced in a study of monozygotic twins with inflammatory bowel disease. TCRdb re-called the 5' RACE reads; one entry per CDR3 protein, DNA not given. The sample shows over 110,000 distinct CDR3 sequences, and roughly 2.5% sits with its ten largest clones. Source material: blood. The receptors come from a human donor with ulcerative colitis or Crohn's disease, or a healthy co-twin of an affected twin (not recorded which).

CDR3 amino acids: CATATGEGARNEQFF. The chain is built from TRBV24-1 and TRBJ2-1; lacking DNA, the TRBD1 call made by TCRdb goes unchecked. CDR1 and CDR2 (germline): KGHDR, SFDVKD. The CDR3 consists of 15 residues.

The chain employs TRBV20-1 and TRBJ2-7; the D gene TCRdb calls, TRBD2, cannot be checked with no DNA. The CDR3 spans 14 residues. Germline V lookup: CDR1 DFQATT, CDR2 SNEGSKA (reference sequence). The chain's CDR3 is CSASSGPVTYEQYF.

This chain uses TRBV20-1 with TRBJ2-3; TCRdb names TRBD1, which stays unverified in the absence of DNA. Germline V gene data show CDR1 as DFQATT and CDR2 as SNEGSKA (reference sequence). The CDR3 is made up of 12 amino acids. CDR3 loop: CSAPRGTDTQYF.

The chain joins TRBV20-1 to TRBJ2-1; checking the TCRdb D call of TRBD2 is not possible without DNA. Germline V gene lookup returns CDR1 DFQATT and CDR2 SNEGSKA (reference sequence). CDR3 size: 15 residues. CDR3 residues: CSFSSGGAAYNEQFF.

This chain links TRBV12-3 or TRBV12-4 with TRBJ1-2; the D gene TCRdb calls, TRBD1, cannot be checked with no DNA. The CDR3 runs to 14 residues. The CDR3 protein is CASSSYGTGGGYTF.

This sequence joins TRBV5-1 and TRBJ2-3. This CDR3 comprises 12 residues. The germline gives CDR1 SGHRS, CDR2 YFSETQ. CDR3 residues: CASSLPGDTQYF.

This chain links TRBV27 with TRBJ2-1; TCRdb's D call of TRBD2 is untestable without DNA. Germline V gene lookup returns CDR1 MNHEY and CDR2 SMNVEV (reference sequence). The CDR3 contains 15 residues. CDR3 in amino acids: CASSLSPGLGDEQFF.

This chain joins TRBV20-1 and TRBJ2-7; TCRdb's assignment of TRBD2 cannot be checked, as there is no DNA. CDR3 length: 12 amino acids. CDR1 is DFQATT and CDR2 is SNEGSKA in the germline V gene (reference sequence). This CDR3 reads CSANAAAGEQYF.

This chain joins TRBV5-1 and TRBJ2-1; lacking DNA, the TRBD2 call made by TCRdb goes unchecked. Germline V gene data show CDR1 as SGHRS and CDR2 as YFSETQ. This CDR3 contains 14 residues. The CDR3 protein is CASAGTRGHIEQFF.

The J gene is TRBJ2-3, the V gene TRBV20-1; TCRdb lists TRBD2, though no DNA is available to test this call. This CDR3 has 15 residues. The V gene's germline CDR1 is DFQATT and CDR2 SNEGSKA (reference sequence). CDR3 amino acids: CSAGIAGTSTDTQYF.

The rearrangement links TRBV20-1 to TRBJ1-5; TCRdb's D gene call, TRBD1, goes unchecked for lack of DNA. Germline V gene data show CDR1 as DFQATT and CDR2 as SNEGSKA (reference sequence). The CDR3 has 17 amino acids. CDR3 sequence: CSARMAPGQELNQPQHF.

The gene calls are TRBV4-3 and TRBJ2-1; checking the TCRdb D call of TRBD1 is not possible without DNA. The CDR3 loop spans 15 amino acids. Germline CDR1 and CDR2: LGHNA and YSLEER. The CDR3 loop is CASSQSQGLYNEQFF.

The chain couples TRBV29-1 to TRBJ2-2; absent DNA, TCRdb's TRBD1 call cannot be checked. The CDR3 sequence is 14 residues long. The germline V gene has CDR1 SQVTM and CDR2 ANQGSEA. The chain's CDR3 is CSVRQGRGTGELFF.

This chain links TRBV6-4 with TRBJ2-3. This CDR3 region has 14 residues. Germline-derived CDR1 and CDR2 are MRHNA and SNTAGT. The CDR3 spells CASSEGSSLHTQYF.

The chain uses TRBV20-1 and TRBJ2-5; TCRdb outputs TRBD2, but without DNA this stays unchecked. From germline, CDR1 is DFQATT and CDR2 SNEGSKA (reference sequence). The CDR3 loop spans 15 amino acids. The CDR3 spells CSARGGVGLVVTQYF.

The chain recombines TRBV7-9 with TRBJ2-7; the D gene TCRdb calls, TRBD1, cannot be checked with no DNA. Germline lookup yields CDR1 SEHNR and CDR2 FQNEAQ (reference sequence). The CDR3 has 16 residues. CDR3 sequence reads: CASSPPTGDINYEQYF.

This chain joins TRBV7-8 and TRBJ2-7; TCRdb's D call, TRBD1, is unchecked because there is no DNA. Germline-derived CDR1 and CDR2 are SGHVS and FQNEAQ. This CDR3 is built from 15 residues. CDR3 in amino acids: CASSYDRGASYEQYF.